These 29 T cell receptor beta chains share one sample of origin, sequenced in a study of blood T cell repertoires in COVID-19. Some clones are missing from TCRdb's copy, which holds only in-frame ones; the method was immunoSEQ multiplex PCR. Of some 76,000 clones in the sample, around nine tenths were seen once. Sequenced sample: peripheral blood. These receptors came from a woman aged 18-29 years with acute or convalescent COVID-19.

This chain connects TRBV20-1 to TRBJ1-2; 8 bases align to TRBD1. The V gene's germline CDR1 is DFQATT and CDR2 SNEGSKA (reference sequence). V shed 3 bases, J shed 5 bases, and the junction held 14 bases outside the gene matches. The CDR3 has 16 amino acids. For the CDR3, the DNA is TGCAGTGCTAGTTTGGGGGGGCAGGGGGCGCAATATGGCTACACCTTC. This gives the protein CSASLGGQGAQYGYTF.

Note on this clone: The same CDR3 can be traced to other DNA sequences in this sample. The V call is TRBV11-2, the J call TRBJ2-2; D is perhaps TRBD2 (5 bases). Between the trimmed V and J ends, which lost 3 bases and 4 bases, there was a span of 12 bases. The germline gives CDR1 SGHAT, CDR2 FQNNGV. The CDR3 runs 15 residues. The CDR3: CASSLERAGTGELFF. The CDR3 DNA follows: TGTGCCAGCAGCTTGGAGAGGGCAGGCACCGGGGAGCTGTTTTTT. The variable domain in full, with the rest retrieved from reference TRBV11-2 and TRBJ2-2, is EAGVAQSPRYKIIEKRQSVAFWCNPISGHATLYWYQQILGQGPKLLIQFQNNGVVDDSQLPKDRFSAERLKGVDSTLKIQPAKLEDSAVYLCASSLERAGTGELFFGEGSRLTVL.

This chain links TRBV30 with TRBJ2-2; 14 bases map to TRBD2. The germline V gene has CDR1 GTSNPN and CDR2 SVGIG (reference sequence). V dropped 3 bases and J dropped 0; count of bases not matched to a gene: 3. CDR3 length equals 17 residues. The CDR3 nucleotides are TGTGCCTGGAGAGGGACTAGCGGGAGAGCGAACACCGGGGAGCTGTTTTTT. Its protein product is CAWRGTSGRANTGELFF.

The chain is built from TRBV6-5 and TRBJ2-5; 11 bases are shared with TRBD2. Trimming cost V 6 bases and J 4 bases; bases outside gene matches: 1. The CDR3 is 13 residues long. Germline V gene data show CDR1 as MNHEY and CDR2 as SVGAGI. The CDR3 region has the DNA TGTGCCAGCAGGACTAGCGGGGCAGAGACCCAGTACTTC. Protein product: CASRTSGAETQYF.

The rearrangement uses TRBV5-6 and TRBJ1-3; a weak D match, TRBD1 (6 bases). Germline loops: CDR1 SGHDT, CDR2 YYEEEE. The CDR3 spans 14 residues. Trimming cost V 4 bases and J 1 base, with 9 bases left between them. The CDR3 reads CASSPTGSGNTIYF. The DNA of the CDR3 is TGTGCCAGCAGCCCGACAGGATCTGGAAACACCATATATTTT.

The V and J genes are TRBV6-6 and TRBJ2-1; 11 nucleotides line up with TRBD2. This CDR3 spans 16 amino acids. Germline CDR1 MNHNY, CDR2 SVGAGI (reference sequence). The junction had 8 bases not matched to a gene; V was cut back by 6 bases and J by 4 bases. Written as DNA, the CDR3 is TGTGCCAGCAGCCCGCTAGCGGGAGGACAATACAATGAGCAGTTCTTC. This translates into CASSPLAGGQYNEQFF.

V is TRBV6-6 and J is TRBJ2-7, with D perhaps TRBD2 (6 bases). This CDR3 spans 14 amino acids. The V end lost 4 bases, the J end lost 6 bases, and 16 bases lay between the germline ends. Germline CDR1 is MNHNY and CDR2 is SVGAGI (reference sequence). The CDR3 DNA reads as TGTGCCAGCAGTTCTAGCGTTCTTATCGGCGAGCAGTACTTC. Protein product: CASSSSVLIGEQYF.

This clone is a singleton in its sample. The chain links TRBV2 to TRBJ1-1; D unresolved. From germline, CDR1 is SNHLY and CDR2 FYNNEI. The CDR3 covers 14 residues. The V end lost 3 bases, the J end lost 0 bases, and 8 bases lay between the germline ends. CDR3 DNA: TGTGCCAGCAGTGATAGATCCGTGAACACTGAAGCTTTCTTT. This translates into CASSDRSVNTEAFF.

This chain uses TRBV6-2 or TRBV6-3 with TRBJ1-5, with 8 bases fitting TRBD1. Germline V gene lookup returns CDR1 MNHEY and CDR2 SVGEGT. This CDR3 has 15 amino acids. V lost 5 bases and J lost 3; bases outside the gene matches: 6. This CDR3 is CASSGGQGYNQPQHF. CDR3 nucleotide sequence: TGTGCCAGCAGTGGAGGACAGGGCTACAATCAGCCCCAGCATTTT.

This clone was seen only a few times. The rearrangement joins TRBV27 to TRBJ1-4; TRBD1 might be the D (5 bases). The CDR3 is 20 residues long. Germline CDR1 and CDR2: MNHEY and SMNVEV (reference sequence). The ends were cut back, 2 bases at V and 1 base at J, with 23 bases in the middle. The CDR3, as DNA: TGTGCCAGCAGTTTAGTCATTCCAGGGAAATTTTCGGGAACTAATGAAAAACTGTTTTTT. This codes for CASSLVIPGKFSGTNEKLFF.

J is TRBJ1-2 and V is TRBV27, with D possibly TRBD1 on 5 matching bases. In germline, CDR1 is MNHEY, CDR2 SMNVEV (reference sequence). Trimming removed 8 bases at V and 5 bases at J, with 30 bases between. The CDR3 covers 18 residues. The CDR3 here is CASAPYGLDRTIGYGYTF. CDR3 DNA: TGTGCCAGCGCGCCTTATGGTCTTGACAGAACAATTGGGTATGGCTACACCTTC.

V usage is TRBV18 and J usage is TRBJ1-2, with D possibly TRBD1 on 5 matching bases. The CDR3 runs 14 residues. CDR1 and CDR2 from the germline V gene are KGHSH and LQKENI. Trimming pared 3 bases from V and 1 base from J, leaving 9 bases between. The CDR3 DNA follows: TGTGCCAGCTCACCGGCAGGGATTAACTATGGCTACACCTTC. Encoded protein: CASSPAGINYGYTF.

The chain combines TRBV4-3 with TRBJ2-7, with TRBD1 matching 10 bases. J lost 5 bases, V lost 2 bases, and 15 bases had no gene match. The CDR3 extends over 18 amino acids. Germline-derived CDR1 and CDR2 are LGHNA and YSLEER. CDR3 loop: CASSQKPFETGGKNEQYF. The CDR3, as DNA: TGCGCCAGCAGCCAAAAACCGTTCGAGACAGGGGGCAAGAACGAGCAGTACTTC.

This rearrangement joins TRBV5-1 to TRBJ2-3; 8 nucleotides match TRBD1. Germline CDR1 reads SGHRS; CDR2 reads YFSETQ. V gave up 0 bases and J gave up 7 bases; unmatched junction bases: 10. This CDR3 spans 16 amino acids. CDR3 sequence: CASSLALGQGTHTQYF. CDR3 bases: TGCGCCAGCAGCTTGGCCCTAGGACAGGGAACACATACGCAGTATTTT. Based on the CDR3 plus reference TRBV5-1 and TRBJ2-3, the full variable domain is KAGVTQTPRYLIKTRGQQVTLSCSPISGHRSVSWYQQTPGQGLQFLFEYFSETQRNKGNFPGRFSGRQFSNSRSEMNVSTLELGDSALYLCASSLALGQGTHTQYFGPGTRLTVL.

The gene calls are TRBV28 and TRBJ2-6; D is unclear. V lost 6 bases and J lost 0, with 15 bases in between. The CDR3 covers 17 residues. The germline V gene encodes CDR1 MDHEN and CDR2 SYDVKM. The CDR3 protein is CASSNSYRSSGANVLTF. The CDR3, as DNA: TGTGCCAGCAGCAATAGTTATAGAAGCTCTGGGGCCAACGTCCTGACTTTC.

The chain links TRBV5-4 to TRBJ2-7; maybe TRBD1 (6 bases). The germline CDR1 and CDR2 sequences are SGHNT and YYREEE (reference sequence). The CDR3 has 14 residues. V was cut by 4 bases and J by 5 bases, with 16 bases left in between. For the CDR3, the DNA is TGTGCCAGCAGCCCGGGACATAACCGCAACGAGCAGTACTTC. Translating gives CASSPGHNRNEQYF.

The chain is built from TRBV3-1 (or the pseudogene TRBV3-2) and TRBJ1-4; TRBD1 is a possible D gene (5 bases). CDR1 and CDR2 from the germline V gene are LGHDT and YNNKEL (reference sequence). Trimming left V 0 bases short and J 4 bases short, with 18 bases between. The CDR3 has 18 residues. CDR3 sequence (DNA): TGTGCCAGCAGCCAAGATTCCGTTGCAGTGGGGCTTAATGAAAAACTGTTTTTT. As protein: CASSQDSVAVGLNEKLFF.

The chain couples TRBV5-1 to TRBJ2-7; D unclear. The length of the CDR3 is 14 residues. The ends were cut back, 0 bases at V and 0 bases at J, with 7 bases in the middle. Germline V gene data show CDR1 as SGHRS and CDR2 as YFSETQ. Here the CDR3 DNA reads TGCGCCAGCAGCTTGGGGGCTAACTCCTACGAGCAGTACTTC. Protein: CASSLGANSYEQYF.

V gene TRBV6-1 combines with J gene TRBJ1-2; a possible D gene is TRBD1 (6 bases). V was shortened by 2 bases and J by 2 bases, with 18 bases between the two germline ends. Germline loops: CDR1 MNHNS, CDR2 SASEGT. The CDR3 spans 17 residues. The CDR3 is CASSESPGTSANYGYTF. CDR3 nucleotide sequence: TGTGCCAGCAGTGAATCCCCAGGGACATCCGCAAACTATGGCTACACCTTC.

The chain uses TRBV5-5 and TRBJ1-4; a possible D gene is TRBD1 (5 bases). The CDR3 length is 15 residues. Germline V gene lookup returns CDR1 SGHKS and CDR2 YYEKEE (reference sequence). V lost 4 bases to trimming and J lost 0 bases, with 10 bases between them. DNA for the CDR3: TGTGCCAGCAGCCCAGACAGCGCAACTAATGAAAAACTGTTTTTT. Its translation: CASSPDSATNEKLFF.

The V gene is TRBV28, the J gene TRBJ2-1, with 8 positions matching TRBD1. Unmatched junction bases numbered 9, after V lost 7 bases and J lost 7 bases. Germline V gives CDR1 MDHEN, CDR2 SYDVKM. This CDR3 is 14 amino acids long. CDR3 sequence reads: CASTYRDRLNEQFF. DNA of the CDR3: TGTGCCAGCACTTACCGGGACAGGTTGAATGAGCAGTTCTTC.

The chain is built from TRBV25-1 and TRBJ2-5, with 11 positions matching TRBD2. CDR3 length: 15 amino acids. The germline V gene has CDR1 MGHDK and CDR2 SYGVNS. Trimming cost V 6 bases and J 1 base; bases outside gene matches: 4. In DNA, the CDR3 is TGTGCCAGCAGGCTAGCGGGGGGAACCCAAGAGACCCAGTACTTC. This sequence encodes CASRLAGGTQETQYF.

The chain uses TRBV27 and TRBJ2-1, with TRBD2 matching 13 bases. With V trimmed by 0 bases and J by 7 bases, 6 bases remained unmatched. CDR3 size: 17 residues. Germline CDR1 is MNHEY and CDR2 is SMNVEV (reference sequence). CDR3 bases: TGTGCCAGCAGTTTATCGCTGTGGACTAGCGGGAGAAATGAGCAGTTCTTC. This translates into CASSLSLWTSGRNEQFF.

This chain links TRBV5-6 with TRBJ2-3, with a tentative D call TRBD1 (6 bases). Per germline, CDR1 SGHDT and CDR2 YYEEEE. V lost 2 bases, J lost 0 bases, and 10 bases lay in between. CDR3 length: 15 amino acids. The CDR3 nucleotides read TGTGCCAGCAGCTTAGGGACACCTAGCACAGATACGCAGTATTTT. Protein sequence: CASSLGTPSTDTQYF.

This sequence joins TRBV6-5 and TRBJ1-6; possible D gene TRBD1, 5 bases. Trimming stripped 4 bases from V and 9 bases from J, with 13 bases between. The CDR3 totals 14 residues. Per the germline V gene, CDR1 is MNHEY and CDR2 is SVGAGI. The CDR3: CASSFQGGRSPLHF. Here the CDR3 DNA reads TGTGCCAGCAGTTTCCAGGGTGGTCGTTCACCCCTCCACTTT.

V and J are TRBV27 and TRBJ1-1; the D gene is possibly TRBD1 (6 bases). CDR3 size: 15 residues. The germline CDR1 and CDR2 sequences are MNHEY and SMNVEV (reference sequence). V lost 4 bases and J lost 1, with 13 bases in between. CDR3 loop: CASSWGLGGNTEAFF. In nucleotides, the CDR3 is TGTGCCAGCAGTTGGGGTCTAGGGGGGAACACTGAAGCTTTCTTT.

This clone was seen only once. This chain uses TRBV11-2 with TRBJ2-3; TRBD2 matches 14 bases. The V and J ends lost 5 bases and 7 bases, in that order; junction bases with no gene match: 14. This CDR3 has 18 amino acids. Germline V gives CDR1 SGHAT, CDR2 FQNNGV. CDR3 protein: CASSGSGTSGGLTYTQYF. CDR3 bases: TGTGCCAGCAGCGGCTCCGGGACTAGCGGGGGACTCACGTATACGCAGTATTTT.

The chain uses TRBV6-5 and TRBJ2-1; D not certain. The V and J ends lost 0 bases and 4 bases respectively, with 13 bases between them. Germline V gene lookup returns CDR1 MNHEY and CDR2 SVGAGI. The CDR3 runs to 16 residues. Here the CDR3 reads CASSYSMRWPYNEQFF. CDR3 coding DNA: TGTGCCAGCAGTTACTCGATGAGGTGGCCTTACAATGAGCAGTTCTTC.

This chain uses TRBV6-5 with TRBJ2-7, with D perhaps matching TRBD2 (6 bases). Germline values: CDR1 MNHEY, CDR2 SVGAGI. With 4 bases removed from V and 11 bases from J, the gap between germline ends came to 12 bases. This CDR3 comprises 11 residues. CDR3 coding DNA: TGTGCCAGCAGTTCTACGGGGGTCGAGTACTTC. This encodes CASSSTGVEYF.